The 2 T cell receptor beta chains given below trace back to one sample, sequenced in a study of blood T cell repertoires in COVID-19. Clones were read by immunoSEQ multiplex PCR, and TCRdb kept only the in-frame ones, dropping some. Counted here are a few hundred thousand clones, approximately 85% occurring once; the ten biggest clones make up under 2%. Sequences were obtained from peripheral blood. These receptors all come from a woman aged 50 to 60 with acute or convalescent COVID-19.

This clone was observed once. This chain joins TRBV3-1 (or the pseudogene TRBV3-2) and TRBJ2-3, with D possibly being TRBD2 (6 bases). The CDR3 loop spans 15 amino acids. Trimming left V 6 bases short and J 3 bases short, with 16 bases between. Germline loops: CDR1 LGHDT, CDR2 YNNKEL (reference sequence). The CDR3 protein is CASRGGLELTDTQYF. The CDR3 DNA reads TGTGCCAGCAGGGGAGGACTGGAGTTGACAGATACGCAGTATTTT.

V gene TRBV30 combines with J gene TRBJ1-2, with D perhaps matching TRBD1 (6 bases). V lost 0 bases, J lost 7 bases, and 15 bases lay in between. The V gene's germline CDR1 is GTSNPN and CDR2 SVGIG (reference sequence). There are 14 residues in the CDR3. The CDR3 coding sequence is TGTGCCTGGAGTGTAAACAGGGTGAGCCTTGGCTACACCTTC. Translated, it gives CAWSVNRVSLGYTF.